A single sample gave rise to the 5 T cell receptor beta chains below, sequenced in a study of early T cells in non-severe SARS-CoV-2 infection. One entry per CDR3 protein results from TCRdb running MiXCR on the 5' RACE reads. This sample carries 55,000 to 75,000 distinct CDR3 sequences, approximately 7.7% of them seen once, and the ten largest clones take approximately 3.6%. The sequencing input was whole blood. The source is an adult who was a healthcare worker with PCR-confirmed SARS-CoV-2 infection or an uninfected control (not recorded which).

At least ten counts were recorded for this clonotype. The chain uses TRBV7-2 and TRBJ1-1; D perhaps matches TRBD1 (6 bases). The CDR3 runs 16 residues. Per germline, CDR1 SGHTA and CDR2 FQGNSA. Trimming removed 3 bases from V and 0 bases from J, with 14 bases in between. The CDR3 coding sequence is TGTGCCAGCAGCTTGGCGGGACACCTCATGAACACTGAAGCTTTCTTT. This codes for CASSLAGHLMNTEAFF.

This clonotype was seen only a few times. The chain has TRBV6-6 and TRBJ2-4; D is uncertain. V gave up 5 bases and J gave up 1 base, with 9 bases separating them. The CDR3 totals 14 residues. The germline V gene has CDR1 MNHNY and CDR2 SVGAGI (reference sequence). The CDR3: CASSPRTAKNIQYF. The CDR3 nucleotides are TGTGCCAGCAGTCCCCGTACCGCCAAAAACATTCAGTACTTC.

The genes are TRBV10-2 and TRBJ1-5; unclear D gene. Germline V gene sequence: CDR1 WSHSY, CDR2 SAAADI. V was pared by 7 bases and J by 5 bases, with 12 bases between. The CDR3 is 13 amino acids. Here the CDR3 reads CASNSDIYQPQHF. CDR3 sequence (DNA): TGCGCCAGCAATAGTGACATATATCAGCCCCAGCATTTT.

The V gene is TRBV2, the J gene TRBJ2-3; D is unclear. The germline V and J ends were trimmed by 6 bases and 2 bases, with 15 bases remaining between them. The CDR3 extends over 15 amino acids. Germline assignment: CDR1 SNHLY and CDR2 FYNNEI. CDR3 residues: CASSPARKATDTQYF. The CDR3 nucleotides are TGTGCCAGCAGCCCCGCGAGGAAGGCCACAGATACGCAGTATTTT.

There are many counts of this clonotype. J is TRBJ1-5 and V is TRBV3-1; 10 nucleotides agree with TRBD1. V lost 3 bases, J lost 7 bases, and 3 bases stayed unmatched. The germline V gene encodes CDR1 LGHDT and CDR2 YNNKEL (reference sequence). The CDR3 totals 14 residues. The chain's CDR3 is CASSQTGGGQPQHF. The CDR3 bases are TGTGCCAGCAGCCAGACAGGGGGCGGGCAGCCCCAGCATTTT.